This TCR beta chain was observed in a study of T-cell reconstitution after alpha-beta-depleted transplantation in children. During its preparation, the TCRbeta library received unique molecular identifiers. One entry per CDR3 protein, called by TCRdb with MiXCR from the PCR reads. The sample contains 200,000 to 250,000 distinct CDR3 sequences, around 12% of which appear only once. As to this clonotype: This sequence may be a read error, since a much larger clone differs from it by one base.

The sample in question was PBMCs from the stem cell graft donor, obtained from the stem cell graft. The clonotype originates from a human donor who donated a stem cell graft to a child with acute lymphoblastic leukemia.

CDR3: CASSPPPSGGTSYEQYF. Written as DNA, the CDR3 is TGCGCCAGCAGCCCCCCACCTAGCGGAGGCACCTCCTACGAGCAGTACTTC. The rearrangement links TRBV5-1 to TRBJ2-7; 7 nucleotides match TRBD2. This CDR3 contains 17 residues. The trim removed 4 bases at V and 0 bases at J, leaving 13 bases unmatched. From germline, CDR1 is SGHRS and CDR2 YFSETQ.